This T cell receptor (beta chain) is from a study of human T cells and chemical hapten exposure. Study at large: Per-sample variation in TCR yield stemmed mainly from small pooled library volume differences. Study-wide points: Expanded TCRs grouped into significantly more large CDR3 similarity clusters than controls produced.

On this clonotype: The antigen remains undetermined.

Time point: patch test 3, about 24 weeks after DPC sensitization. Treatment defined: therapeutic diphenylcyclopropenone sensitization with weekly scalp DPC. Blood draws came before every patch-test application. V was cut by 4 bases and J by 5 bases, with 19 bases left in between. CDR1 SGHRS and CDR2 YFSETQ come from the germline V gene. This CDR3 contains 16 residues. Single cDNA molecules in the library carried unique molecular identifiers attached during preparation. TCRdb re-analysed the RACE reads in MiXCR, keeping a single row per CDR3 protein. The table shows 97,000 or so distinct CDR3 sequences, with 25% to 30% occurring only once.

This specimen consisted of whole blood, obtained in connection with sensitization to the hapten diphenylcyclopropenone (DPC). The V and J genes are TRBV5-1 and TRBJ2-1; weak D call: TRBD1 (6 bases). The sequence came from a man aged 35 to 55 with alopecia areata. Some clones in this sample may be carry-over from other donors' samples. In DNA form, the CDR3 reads TGCGCCAGCAGCGTTGCCGGGACAAAGACGAACAATGAGCAGTTCTTC. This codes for CASSVAGTKTNNEQFF.